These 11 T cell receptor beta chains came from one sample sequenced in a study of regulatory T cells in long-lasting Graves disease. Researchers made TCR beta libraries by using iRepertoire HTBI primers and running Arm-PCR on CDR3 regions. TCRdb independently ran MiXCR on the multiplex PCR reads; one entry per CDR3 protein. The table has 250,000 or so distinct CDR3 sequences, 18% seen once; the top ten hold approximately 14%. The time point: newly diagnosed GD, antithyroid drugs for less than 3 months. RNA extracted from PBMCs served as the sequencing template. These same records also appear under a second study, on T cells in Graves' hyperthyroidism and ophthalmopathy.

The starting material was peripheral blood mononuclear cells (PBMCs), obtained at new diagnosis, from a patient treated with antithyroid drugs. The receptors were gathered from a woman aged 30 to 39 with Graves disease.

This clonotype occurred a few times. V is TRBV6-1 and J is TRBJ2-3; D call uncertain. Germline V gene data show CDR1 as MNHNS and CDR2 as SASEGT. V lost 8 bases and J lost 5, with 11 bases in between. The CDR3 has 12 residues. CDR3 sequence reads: CASRPSIDTQYF. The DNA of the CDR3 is TGTGCCAGCCGACCTAGTATAGATACGCAGTATTTT.

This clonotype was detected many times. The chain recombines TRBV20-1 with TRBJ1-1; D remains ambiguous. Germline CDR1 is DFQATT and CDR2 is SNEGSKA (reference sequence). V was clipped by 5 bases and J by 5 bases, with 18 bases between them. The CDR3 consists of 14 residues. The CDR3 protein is CSALQGGGRTEAFF. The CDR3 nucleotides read TGCAGTGCTCTCCAAGGCGGAGGGAGAACTGAAGCTTTCTTT.

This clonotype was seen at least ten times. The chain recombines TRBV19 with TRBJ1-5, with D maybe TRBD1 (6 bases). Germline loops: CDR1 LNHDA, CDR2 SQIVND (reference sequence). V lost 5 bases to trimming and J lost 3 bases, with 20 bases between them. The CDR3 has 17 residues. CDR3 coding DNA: TGTGCCAGTAGTCCATCCGGCCCGGGGGGCGTCAATCAGCCCCAGCATTTT. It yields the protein CASSPSGPGGVNQPQHF.

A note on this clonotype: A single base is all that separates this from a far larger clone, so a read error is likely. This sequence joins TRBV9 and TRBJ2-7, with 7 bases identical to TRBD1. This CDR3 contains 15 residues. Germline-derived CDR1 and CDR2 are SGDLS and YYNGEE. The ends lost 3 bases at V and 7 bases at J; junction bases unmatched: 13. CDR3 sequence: CASSARDSSYNEQYF. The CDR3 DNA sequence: TGTGCCAGCAGCGCCCGGGACAGTTCCTACAATGAGCAGTACTTC. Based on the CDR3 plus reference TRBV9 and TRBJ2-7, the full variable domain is DSGVTQTPKHLITATGQRVTLRCSPRSGDLSVYWYQQSLDQGLQFLIQYYNGEERAKGNILERFSAQQFPDLHSELNLSSLELGDSALYFCASSARDSSYNEQYFGPGTRLTVT.

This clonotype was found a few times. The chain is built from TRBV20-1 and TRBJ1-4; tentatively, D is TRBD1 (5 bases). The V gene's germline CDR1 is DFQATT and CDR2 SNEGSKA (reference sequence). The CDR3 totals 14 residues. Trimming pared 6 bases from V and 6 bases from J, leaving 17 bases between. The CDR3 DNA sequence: TGCAGTGCCCCAGCAGGGCCTGGGGATGAAAAACTGTTTTTT. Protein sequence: CSAPAGPGDEKLFF.

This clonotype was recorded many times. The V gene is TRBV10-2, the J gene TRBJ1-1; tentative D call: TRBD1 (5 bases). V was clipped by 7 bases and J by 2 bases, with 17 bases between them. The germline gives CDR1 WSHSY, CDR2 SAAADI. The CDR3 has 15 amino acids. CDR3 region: CASKVGRGLNTEAFF. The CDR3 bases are TGCGCCAGCAAGGTTGGGCGGGGCCTTAACACTGAAGCTTTCTTT.

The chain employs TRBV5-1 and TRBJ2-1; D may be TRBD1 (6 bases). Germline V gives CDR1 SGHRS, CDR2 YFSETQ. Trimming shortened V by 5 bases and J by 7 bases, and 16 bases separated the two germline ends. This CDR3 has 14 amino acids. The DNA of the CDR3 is TGCGCCAGCAGAACCGGGACGCAGGGGAATGAGCAGTTCTTC. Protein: CASRTGTQGNEQFF.

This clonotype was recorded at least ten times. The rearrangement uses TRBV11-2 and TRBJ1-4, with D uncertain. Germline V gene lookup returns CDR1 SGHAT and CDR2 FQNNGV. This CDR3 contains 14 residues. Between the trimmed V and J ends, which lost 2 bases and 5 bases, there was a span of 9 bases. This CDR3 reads CASSLLSQNEKLFF. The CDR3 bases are TGTGCCAGCAGCTTACTCAGCCAAAATGAAAAACTGTTTTTT.

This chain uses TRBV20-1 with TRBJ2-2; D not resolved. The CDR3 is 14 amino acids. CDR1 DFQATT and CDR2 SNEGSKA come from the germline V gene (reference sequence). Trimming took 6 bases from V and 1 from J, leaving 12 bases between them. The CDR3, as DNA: TGCAGTGCAGCCCGTCACGGGAACACCGGGGAGCTGTTTTTT. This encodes CSAARHGNTGELFF.

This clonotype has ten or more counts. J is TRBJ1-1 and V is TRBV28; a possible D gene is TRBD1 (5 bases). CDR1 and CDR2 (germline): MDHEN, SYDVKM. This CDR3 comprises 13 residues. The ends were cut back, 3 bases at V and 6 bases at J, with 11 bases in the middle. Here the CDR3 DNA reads TGTGCCAGCAGTTTGCCAGGGAGGGCTGAAGCTTTCTTT. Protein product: CASSLPGRAEAFF.

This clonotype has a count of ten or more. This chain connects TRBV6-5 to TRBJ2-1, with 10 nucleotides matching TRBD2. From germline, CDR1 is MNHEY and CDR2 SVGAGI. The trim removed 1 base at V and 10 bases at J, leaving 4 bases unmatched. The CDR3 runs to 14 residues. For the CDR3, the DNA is TGTGCCAGCAGTTACTTCACTAGCGGGGAAGAGCAGTTCTTC. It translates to CASSYFTSGEEQFF.